This T cell receptor beta chain emerged from a study of monozygotic twins with inflammatory bowel disease. A word on this clonotype: The antigen is undetermined.

Reanalyzing the 5' RACE reads, TCRdb keeps one entry per CDR3 protein, without DNA. Here the sample table reports 400,000 to 500,000 distinct CDR3 sequences. Germline V CDR1 and CDR2: ENHRY, SYGVKD. The CDR3 covers 15 residues. Whole-study findings and limits: Healthy co-twins, by inverse Simpson, had higher TCRbeta diversity than their siblings with IBD.

The chain carries TRBV10-3 and TRBJ2-2; TCRdb indicates TRBD2, and absent DNA this call remains unverified. The material sequenced was blood. This receptor was identified in a human donor with ulcerative colitis or Crohn's disease, or a healthy co-twin of an affected twin (not recorded which). The CDR3 loop is CAISEGLAGAGELFF.